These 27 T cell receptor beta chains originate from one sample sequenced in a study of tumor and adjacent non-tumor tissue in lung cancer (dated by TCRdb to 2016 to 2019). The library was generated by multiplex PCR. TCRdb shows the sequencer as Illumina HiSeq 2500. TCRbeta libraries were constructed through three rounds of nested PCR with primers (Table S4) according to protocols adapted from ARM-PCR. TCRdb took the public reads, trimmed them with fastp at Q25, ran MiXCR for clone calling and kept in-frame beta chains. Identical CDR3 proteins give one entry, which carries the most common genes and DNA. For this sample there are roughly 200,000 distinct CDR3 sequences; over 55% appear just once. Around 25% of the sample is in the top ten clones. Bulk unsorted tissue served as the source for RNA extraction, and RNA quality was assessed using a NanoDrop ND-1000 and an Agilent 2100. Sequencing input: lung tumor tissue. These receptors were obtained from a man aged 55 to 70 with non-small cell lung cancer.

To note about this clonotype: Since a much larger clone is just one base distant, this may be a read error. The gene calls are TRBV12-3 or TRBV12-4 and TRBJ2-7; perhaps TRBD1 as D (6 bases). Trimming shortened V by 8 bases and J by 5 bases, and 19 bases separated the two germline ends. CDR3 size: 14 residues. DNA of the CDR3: TGTGCCAGCTGTCCGGGACACCAGAGCAACGAGCAGTACTTC. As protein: CASCPGHQSNEQYF.

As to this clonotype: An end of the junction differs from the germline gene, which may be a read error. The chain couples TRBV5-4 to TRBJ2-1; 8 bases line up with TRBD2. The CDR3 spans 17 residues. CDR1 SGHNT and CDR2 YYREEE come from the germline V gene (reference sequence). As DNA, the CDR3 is TGTGCCGGCAGCTCGCCGGGAGGGGTCAAAAACTACAATGAGCAGTTCTTC. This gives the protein CAGSSPGGVKNYNEQFF.

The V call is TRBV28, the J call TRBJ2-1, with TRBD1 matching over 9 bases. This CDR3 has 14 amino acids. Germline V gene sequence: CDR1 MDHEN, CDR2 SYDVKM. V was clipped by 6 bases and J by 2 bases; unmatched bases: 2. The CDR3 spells CASSRDRAYNEQFF. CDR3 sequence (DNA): TGTGCCAGCAGCCGGGACAGGGCCTACAATGAGCAGTTCTTC.

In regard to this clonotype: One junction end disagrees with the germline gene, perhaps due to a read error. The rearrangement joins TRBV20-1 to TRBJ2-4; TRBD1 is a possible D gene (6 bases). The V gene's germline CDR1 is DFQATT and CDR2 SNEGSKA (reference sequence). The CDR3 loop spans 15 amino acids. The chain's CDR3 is CCAATGGLAKNIQYF. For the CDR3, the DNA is TGCTGTGCTGCGACAGGCGGACTGGCCAAAAACATTCAGTACTTC.

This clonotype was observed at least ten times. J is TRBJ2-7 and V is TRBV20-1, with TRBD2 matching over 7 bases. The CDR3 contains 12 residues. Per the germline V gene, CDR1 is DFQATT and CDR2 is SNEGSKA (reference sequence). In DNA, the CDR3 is TGCAGCACCTGGGGAGGGAGGCACGAGCAGTACTTC. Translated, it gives CSTWGGRHEQYF.

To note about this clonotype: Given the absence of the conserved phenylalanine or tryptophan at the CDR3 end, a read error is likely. The CDR3 loop reads CRAGMTGKSYEQYY. The DNA of the CDR3 is TGCAGAGCTGGCATGACGGGGAAGTCCTACGAACAGTACTAC. The chain employs TRBV20-1 and TRBJ2-7; D is perhaps TRBD2 (5 bases). The germline V gene has CDR1 DFQATT and CDR2 SNEGSKA (reference sequence). The CDR3 spans 14 residues.

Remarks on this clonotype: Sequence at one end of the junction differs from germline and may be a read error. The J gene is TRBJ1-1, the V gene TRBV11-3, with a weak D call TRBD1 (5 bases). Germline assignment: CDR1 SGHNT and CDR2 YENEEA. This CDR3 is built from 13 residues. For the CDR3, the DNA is TGTGCCAGCACCGGGAAGGTGGGGACTGAAGCTGTCTTT. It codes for CASTGKVGTEAVF.

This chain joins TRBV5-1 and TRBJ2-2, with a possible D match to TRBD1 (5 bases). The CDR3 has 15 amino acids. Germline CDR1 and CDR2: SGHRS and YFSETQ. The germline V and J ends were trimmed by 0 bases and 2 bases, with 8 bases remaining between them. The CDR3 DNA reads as TGCGCCAGCAGCTTGGTGGACACAAACACCGGGGAGCTGTTTTTT. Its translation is CASSLVDTNTGELFF.

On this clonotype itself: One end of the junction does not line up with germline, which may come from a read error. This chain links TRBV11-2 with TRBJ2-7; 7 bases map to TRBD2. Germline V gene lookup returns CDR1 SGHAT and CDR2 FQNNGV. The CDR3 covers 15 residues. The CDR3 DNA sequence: TGTGTCAGCAGATTAGTGGGGGGGAAGTCCTACGAGCAGTACTTC. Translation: CVSRLVGGKSYEQYF.

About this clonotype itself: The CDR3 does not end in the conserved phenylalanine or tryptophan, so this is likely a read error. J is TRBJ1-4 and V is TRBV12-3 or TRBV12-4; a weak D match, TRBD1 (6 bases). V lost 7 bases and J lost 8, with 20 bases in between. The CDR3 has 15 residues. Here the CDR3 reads CASITSGGLREKLFP. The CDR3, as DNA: TGTGCCAGCATCACTTCTGGGGGGCTGAGGGAAAAACTGTTTCCT.

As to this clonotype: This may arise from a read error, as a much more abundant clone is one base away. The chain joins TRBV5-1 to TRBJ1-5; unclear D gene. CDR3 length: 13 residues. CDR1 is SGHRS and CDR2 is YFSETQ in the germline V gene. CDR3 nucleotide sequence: TGCGCCGGCAGCTTGGGAGGCAATCAGCCCCAGCATTTT. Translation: CAGSLGGNQPQHF.

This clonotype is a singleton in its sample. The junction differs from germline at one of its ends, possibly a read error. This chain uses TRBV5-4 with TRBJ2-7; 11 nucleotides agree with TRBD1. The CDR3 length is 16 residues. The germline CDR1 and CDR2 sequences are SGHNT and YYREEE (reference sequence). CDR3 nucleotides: TGCGCCAGCAGCTTGCCTCCGGGACAGGGGGGTTACGAGCAGTACTTC. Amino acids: CASSLPPGQGGYEQYF.

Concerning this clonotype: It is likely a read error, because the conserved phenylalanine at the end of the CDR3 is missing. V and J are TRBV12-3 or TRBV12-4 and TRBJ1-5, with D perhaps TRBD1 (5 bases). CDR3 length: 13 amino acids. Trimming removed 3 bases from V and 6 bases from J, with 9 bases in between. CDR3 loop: CASSFSGGQPQHY. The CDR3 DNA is TGTGCCAGCAGTTTTTCTGGGGGTCAGCCCCAGCATTAC.

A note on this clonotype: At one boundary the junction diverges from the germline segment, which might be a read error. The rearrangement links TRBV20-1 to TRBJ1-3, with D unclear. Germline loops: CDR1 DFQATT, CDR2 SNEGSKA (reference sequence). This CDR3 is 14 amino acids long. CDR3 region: CSARDEGRGNIIYF. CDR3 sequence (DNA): TGCAGTGCTAGAGATGAAGGAAGAGGAAACATCATATATTTT.

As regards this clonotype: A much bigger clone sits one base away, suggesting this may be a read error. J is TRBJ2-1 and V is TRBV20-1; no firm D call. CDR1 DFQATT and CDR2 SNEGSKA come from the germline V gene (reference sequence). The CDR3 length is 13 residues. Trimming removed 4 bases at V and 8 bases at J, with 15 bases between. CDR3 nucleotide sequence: TGCAGTGCTATTATGGCCGGAGTGGATGAGCAGTTCTTC. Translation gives CSAIMAGVDEQFF.

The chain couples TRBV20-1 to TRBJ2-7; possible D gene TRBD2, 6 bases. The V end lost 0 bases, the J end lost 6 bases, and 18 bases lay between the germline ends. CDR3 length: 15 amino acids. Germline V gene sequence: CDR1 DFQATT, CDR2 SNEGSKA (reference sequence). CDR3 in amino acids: CSARDLAAGRSEQYF. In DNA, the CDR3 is TGCAGTGCTAGAGATCTCGCGGCGGGACGGAGCGAGCAGTACTTC.

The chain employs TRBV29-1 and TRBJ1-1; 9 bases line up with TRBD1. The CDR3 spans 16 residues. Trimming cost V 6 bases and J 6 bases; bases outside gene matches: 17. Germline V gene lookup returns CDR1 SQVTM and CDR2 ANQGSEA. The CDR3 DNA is TGCAGCGTGGGGGGACAGGGTGGCCAATGGGATCCTGAAGCTTTCTTT. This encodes CSVGGQGGQWDPEAFF. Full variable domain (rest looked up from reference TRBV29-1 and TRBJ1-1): SAVISQKPSRDICQRGTSLTIQCQVDSQVTMMFWYRQQPGQSLTLIATANQGSEATYESGFVIDKFPISRPNLTFSTLTVSNMSPEDSSIYLCSVGGQGGQWDPEAFFGQGTRLTVV.

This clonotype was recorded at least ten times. The CDR3 region has the DNA TGCGCCAGCAGTGAGTCGTCGAGACAGGGGAGCGAGCAGTACTTC. Translating it yields CASSESSRQGSEQYF. The V and J genes are TRBV10-1 and TRBJ2-7; 8 bases match TRBD1. The CDR3 contains 15 residues. CDR1 and CDR2 (germline): WNHNN, SYGVQD (reference sequence). With V trimmed by 0 bases and J by 6 bases, 7 bases remained unmatched.

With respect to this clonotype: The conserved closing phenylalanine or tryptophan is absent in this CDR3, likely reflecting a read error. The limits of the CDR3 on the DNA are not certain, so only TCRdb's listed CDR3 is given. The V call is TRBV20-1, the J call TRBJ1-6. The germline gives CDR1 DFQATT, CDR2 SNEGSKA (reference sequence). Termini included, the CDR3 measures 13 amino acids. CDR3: CSHLNSYNSPHHC.

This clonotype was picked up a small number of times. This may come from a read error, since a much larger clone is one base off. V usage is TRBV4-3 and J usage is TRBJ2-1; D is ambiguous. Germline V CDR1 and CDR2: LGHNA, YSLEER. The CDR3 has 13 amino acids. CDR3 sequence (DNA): TGCGCCAGCAGGCAAGATCGGAGCAATGAGCAGTTCTTC. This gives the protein CASRQDRSNEQFF.

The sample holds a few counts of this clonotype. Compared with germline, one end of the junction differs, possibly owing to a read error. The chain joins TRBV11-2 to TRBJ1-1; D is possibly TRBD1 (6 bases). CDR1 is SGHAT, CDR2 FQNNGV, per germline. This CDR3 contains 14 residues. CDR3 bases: TGTGCCAGTAGCTCACGAACAGGGAGCACTGAAGCTTTCTTT. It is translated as CASSSRTGSTEAFF.

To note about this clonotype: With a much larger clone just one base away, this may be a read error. This CDR3 is CASSYYGGSSYNEQLF. The CDR3 nucleotides are TGTGCCAGCAGTTACTACGGGGGGAGCTCCTACAATGAGCAGCTCTTC. V gene TRBV6-6 combines with J gene TRBJ2-1, with TRBD2 identical over 7 bases. CDR3 size: 16 residues. CDR1 and CDR2 from the germline V gene are MNHNY and SVGAGI (reference sequence).

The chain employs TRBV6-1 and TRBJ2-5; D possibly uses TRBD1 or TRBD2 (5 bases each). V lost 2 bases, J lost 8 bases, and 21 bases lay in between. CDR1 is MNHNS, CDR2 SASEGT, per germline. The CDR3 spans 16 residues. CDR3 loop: CASSEIYGASYRTQYF. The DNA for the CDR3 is TGTGCCAGCAGTGAAATCTACGGGGCCTCCTATCGAACCCAGTACTTC.

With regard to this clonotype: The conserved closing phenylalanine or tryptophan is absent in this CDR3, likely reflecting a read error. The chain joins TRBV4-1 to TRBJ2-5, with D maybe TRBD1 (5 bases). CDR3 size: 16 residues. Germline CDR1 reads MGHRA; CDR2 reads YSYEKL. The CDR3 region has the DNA TGCGTCAGCAGCCAAGTGGGCAGGGTTATACAAGAGACCCAGTACTAC. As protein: CVSSQVGRVIQETQYY.

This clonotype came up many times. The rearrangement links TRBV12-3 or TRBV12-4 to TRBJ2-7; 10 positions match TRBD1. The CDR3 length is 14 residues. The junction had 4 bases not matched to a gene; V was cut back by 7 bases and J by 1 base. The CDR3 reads CASTGTGASYEQYF. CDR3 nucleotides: TGTGCCAGCACCGGGACAGGGGCATCCTACGAGCAGTACTTC.

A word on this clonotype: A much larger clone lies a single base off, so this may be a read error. The CDR3 spells CASSEPYSEAFF. CDR3 coding DNA: TGTGCCAGCAGTGAACCGTACAGTGAAGCTTTCTTT. This sequence joins TRBV6-1 and TRBJ1-1; no reliable D call. The CDR3 spans 12 residues. V was pared by 2 bases and J by 7 bases, with 8 bases between. CDR1 is MNHNS and CDR2 is SASEGT in the germline V gene.

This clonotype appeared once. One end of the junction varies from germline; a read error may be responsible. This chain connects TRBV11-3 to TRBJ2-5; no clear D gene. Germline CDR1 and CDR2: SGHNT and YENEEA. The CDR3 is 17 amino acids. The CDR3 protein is CASILDPGARSGETQYF. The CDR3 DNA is TGTGCCAGCATCTTAGATCCTGGCGCGAGGAGTGGAGAGACCCAGTACTTT. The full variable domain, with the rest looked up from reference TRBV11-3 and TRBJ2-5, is EAGVVQSPRYKIIEKKQPVAFWCNPISGHNTLYWYLQNLGQGPELLIRYENEEAVDDSQLPKDRFSAERLKGVDSTLKIQPAELGDSAVYLCASILDPGARSGETQYFGPGTRLLVL.